This TCR delta chain was recovered during a study of Vδ1+ human thymocytes. Notes on the study in general: Around a fifth of thymic delta-chain sequences were Vdelta2, with few Vdelta3, unlike blood Vdelta1+ controls. Thymic TRG and TRD repertoires appeared highly polyclonal, with Gaussian CDR3 length distributions.

The sorted cells were CD3+ Vdelta1+ Vdelta2- thymocytes from alphabeta-depleted thymus. V lost 2 bases to trimming and J lost 3 bases, with 25 bases between them. The CDR3 has 19 residues. CDR1 is TSWWSYY, CDR2 QGS, per germline. Sequences come from RNA converted to cDNA by reverse transcription. CDR3 amplicons came from multiplex PCR with pooled V-gene forward and constant-region reverse primers. TCRdb called clones from the multiplex PCR reads again using CATT. In the table there are tens of thousands of delta-chain clones, about 15% of which are singletons. A remark on this clone: Its antigen remains unknown.

Sequencing was performed on Vdelta1+ gamma-delta thymocytes from the thymus. Specified subset: FACS-sorted CD3+ TCRalphabeta- TCRVdelta1+ TCRVdelta2- thymocytes. The sequence was collected from a girl less than two years old who had congenital heart surgery. The J gene is TRDJ1, the V gene TRDV1; D is tentatively TRDD2 or TRDD3 (7 bases each). In DNA form, the CDR3 reads TGTGCTCTTGGGGAAGGGGGTTTCCTACGGATTACTGGGGCCGATAAACTCATCTTT. This codes for CALGEGGFLRITGADKLIF.